This TCR beta chain was observed in a study of T-cell memory formation after mild COVID-19. The CDR3 is 15 amino acids. Germline V gene lookup returns CDR1 GTSNPN and CDR2 SVGIG (reference sequence). The V end was cut by 0 bases, the J end by 3 bases, with 12 bases between. Only a few counts were recorded for this clonotype. Its target is not known. TCRdb re-analysed the 5' RACE reads in MiXCR, keeping a single row per CDR3 protein. This table has fewer than 700,000 distinct CDR3 sequences, about a sixth appearing once. Study findings and constraints: CD4/CD8 balance held among clones contracting day 15 to 85, and later expanders leaned CD4+. Cross-reactive memory appears to have joined, as suggested by some responding clones showing up in pre-infection memory.

The chain employs TRBV30 and TRBJ1-5, with unresolved D. Material: PBMCs or a T cell subset sorted from them (not recorded which). The TCR sequence derives from an adult woman who had mild COVID-19 (a few samples of this study predate the infection). Cell type and time point are not known. The CDR3 region has the DNA TGTGCCTGGAGTGTACGAGGGTTGGACAATCAGCCCCAGCATTTT. This gives the protein CAWSVRGLDNQPQHF.